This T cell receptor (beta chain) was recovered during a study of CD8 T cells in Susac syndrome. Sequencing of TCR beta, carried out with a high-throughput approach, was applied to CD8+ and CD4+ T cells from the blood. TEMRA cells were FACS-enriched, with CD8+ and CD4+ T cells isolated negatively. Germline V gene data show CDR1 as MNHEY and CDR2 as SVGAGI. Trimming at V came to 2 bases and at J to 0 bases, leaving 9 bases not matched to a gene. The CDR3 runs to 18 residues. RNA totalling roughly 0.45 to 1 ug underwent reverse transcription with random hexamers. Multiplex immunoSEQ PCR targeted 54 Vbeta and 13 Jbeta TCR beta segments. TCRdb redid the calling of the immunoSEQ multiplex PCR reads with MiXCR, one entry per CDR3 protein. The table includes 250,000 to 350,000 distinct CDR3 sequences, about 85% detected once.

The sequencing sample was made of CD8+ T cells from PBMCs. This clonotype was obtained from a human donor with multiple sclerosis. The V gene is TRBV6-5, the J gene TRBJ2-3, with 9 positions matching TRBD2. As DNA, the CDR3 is TGTGCCAGCAGTTACGGTCTAGCGGGGATAACTAGCACAGATACGCAGTATTTT. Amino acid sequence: CASSYGLAGITSTDTQYF.